This TCR beta chain was identified in a study of blood T cell repertoires in COVID-19. Study at large: There were acute and convalescent COVID-19 samples, and they came from the United States, Italy and Spain. Sources were T cells, B-cell-depleted T cells, or PBMCs; the material itself was cDNA or gDNA.

Trimming cost V 4 bases and J 6 bases; bases outside gene matches: 12. The CDR3 consists of 16 residues. The germline V gene has CDR1 KGHSH and CDR2 LQKENI. Authors' methods: Reference gene primer amplification gave estimated nucleated cell counts. Method: immunoSEQ multiplex PCR; TCRdb's copy keeps in-frame clones and lacks some. V and J calls plus clone size are reproduced from that table; the DNA served to infer D and trimming. The repertoire includes over 90,000 clones, 87% of them detected once, and about 15% sits in the top ten. The chain couples TRBV18 to TRBJ1-5; 7 bases match TRBD1. The clonotype was recovered from a human donor in a cohort sampled during active COVID-19. The sample consisted of peripheral blood. The CDR3 reads CASSRSAIGGPQPQHF. The CDR3 nucleotides read TGTGCCAGCTCACGATCCGCGATAGGGGGCCCTCAGCCCCAGCATTTT.